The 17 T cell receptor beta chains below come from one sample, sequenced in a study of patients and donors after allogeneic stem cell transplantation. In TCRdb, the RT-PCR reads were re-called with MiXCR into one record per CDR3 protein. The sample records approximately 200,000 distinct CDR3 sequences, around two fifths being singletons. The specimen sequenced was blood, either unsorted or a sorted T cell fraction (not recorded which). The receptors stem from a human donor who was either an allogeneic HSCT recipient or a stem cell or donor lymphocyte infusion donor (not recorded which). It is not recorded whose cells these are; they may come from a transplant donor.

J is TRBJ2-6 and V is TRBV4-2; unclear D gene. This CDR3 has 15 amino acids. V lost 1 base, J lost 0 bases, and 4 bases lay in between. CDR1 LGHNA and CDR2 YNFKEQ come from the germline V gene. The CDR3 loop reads CASSQGISGANVLTF. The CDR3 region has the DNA TGTGCCAGCAGCCAAGGAATCTCTGGGGCCAACGTCCTGACTTTC.

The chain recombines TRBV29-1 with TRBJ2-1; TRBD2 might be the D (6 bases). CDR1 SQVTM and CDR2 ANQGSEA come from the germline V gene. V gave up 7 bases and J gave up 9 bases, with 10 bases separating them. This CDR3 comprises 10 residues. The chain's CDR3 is CSGTEGEQFF. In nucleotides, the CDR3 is TGCAGCGGTACGGAGGGTGAGCAGTTCTTC.

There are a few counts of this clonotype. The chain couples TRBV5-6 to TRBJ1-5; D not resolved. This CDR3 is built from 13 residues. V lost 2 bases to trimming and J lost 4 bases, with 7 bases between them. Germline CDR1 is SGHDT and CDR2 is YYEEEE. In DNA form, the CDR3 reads TGTGCCAGCAGCTTTGAACTTAATCAGCCCCAGCATTTT. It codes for CASSFELNQPQHF.

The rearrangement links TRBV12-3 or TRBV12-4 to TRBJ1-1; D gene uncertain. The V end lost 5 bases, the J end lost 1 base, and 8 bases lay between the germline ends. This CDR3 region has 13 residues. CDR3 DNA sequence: TGTGCCAGCAGTCTCCACTGGAACACTGAAGCTTTCTTT. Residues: CASSLHWNTEAFF.

DNA of the CDR3: TGCAGCGGGGAGAAAGAGACCCAGTACTTC. This codes for CSGEKETQYF. V and J are TRBV29-1 and TRBJ2-5, with D possibly TRBD2 on 5 matching bases. V lost 7 bases and J 3 bases, leaving 6 bases between the germline ends. The CDR3 runs 10 residues. Germline lookup yields CDR1 SQVTM and CDR2 ANQGSEA.

CDR3 coding DNA: TGTGCCAGCAGAAGTAGCGGCAGCTCCTACGAGCAGTACTTC. Its protein product is CASRSSGSSYEQYF. The V and J genes are TRBV6-5 and TRBJ2-7, with D maybe TRBD2 (6 bases). The CDR3 runs to 14 residues. Germline V lookup: CDR1 MNHEY, CDR2 SVGAGI. V gave up 6 bases and J gave up 0 bases, with 12 bases separating them.

The CDR3 is CSLYGYTF. The CDR3 DNA is TGCAGCCTCTATGGCTACACCTTC. This chain uses TRBV20-1 with TRBJ1-2; D ambiguous. This CDR3 is 8 amino acids long. Germline CDR1 reads DFQATT; CDR2 reads SNEGSKA (reference sequence).

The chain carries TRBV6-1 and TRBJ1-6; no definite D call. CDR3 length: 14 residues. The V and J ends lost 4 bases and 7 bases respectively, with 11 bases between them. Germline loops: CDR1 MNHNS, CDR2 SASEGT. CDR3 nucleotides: TGTGCCAGCAGTGCCAAGCCCCCCAATTCACCCCTCCACTTT. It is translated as CASSAKPPNSPLHF.

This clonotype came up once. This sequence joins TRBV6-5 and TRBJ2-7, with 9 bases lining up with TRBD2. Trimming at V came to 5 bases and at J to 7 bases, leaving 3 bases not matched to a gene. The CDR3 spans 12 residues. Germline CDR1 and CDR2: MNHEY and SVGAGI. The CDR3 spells CASSPGLAEQYF. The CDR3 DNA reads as TGTGCCAGCAGTCCAGGACTAGCGGAGCAGTACTTC.

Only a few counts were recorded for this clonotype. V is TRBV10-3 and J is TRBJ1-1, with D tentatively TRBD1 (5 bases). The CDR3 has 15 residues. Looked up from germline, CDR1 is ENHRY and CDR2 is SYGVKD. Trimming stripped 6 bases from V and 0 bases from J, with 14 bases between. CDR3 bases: TGTGCCATCAGACGCGTCTGGGACGTGAACACTGAAGCTTTCTTT. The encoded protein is CAIRRVWDVNTEAFF.

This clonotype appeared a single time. CDR3 region: CASSYSDQGNEQFF. Written as DNA, the CDR3 is TGTGCCAGCAGTTACTCTGACCAGGGAAATGAGCAGTTCTTC. V gene TRBV6-5 combines with J gene TRBJ2-1, with D possibly being TRBD1 (5 bases). In germline, CDR1 is MNHEY, CDR2 SVGAGI. With 0 bases removed from V and 7 bases from J, the gap between germline ends came to 10 bases. The CDR3 contains 14 residues.

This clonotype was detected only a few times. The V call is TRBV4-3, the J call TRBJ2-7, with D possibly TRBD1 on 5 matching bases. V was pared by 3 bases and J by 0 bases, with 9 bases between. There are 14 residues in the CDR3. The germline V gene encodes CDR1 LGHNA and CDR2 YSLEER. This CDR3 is CASSQGPSSYEQYF. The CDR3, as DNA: TGCGCCAGCAGCCAGGGGCCGAGCTCCTACGAGCAGTACTTC.

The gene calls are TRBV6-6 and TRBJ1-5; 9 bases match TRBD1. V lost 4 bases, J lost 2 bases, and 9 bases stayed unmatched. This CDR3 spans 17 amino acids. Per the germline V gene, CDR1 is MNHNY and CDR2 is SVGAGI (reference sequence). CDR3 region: CASSCSTGGRRNQPQHF. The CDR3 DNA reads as TGTGCCAGCAGTTGCTCGACAGGGGGTAGGCGCAATCAGCCCCAGCATTTT.

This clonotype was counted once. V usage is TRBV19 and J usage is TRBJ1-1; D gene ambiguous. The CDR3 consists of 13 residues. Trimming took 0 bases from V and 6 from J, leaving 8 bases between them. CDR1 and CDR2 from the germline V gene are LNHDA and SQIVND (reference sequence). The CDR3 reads CASSIDVAAEAFF. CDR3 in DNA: TGTGCCAGTAGTATAGATGTTGCAGCTGAAGCTTTCTTT.

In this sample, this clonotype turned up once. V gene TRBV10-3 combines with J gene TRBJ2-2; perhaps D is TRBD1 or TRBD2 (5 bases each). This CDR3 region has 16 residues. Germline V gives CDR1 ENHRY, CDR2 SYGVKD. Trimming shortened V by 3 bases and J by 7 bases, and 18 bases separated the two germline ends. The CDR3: CAISEGTSPLGGELFF. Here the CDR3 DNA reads TGTGCCATCAGTGAAGGGACCTCTCCTTTGGGCGGGGAGCTGTTTTTT.

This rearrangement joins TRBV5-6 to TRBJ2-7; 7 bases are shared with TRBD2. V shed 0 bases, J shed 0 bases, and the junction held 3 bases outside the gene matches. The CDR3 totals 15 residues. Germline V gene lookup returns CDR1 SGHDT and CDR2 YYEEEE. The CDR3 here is CASSLGAGPSYEQYF. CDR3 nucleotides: TGTGCCAGCAGCTTGGGAGCGGGACCCTCCTACGAGCAGTACTTC.

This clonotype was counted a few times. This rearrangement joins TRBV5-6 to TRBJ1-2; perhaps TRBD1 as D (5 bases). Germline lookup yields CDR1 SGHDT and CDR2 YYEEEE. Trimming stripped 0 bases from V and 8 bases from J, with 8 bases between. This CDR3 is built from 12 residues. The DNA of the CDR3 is TGTGCCAGCAGCTTGGGAGGGGTCGGCTACACCTTC. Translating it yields CASSLGGVGYTF.